This TCR beta chain emerged from a study of blood T cell repertoires in COVID-19. The germline V gene has CDR1 MGHDK and CDR2 SYGVNS. The CDR3 contains 15 residues. The V and J ends lost 4 bases and 6 bases, in that order; junction bases with no gene match: 5. Produced via immunoSEQ multiplex PCR; TCRdb's table is partial and in-frame only. Of some 250,000 clones listed, 87% are singletons. The source is a man aged 55 to 70 who had recovered from COVID-19. V is TRBV25-1 and J is TRBJ2-3, with 12 nucleotides matching TRBD2. Sequenced material: peripheral blood. The CDR3 DNA is TGTGCCAGCAGTGGGCCCGGACTAGCGGGGGATACGCAGTATTTT. Translation: CASSGPGLAGDTQYF.